Presented here are 21 T cell receptor beta chains from one specimen sequenced in a study of T-cell memory formation after mild COVID-19. Using its own MiXCR run on the 5' RACE reads, TCRdb lists one record per CDR3 protein. Of just under 150,000 distinct CDR3 sequences in the sample, 6% to 7% are singletons; the top ten hold 2% to 2.5%. Input material: PBMCs or a T cell subset sorted from them (not recorded which). These receptors all stem from an adult woman who had mild COVID-19 (a few samples of this study predate the infection). Cell type and time point are not known.

Only a few counts were recorded for this clonotype. The rearrangement uses TRBV12-3 or TRBV12-4 and TRBJ1-5; D uncertain. The CDR3 extends over 15 amino acids. The V end lost 5 bases, the J end lost 5 bases, and 16 bases lay between the germline ends. CDR3 residues: CASSPRAGVDQPQHF. DNA of the CDR3: TGTGCCAGCAGTCCCCGAGCGGGAGTAGATCAGCCCCAGCATTTT.

This clonotype appeared many times. V usage is TRBV6-2 or TRBV6-3 and J usage is TRBJ2-1, with a tentative D call TRBD1 (8 bases). V lost 0 bases to trimming and J lost 5 bases, with 23 bases between them. The CDR3 spans 19 residues. Germline CDR1 is MNHEY and CDR2 is SVGEGT. CDR3 sequence reads: CASSYSRDRLKRDDNEQFF. The CDR3 coding sequence is TGTGCCAGCAGTTACTCCCGGGACAGGCTTAAGCGGGACGACAATGAGCAGTTCTTC.

The chain uses TRBV5-1 and TRBJ2-3, with D maybe TRBD1 (5 bases). The V and J ends lost 0 bases and 0 bases respectively, with 17 bases between them. Germline CDR1 SGHRS, CDR2 YFSETQ. This CDR3 spans 18 amino acids. CDR3 DNA sequence: TGCGCCAGCAGCTTGGGGGTCTTCAGGGTCCAGAGCACAGATACGCAGTATTTT. It translates to CASSLGVFRVQSTDTQYF. The complete variable domain, with remaining parts taken from reference TRBV5-1 and TRBJ2-3, reads KAGVTQTPRYLIKTRGQQVTLSCSPISGHRSVSWYQQTPGQGLQFLFEYFSETQRNKGNFPGRFSGRQFSNSRSEMNVSTLELGDSALYLCASSLGVFRVQSTDTQYFGPGTRLTVL.

The CDR3 protein is CASDGGEQFF. The CDR3 bases are TGTGCCAGCGACGGAGGTGAGCAGTTCTTC. The rearrangement links TRBV2 to TRBJ2-1; a weak D match, TRBD2 (5 bases). Trimming took 8 bases from V and 9 from J, leaving 8 bases between them. The germline gives CDR1 SNHLY, CDR2 FYNNEI. The length of the CDR3 is 10 residues.

V usage is TRBV7-3 and J usage is TRBJ2-1, with D possibly being TRBD1 (6 bases). Germline V gives CDR1 SGHTA, CDR2 FQGTGA. The CDR3 extends over 16 amino acids. V lost 2 bases, J lost 7 bases, and 18 bases lay in between. The CDR3 DNA sequence: TGTGCCAGCAGCTTATCGTCGTCTACAGGGATGAATGAGCAGTTCTTC. As protein: CASSLSSSTGMNEQFF.

In its sample, this clonotype was seen a few times. The rearrangement uses TRBV27 and TRBJ1-1; perhaps TRBD1 as D (5 bases). The CDR3 runs 15 residues. The ends were cut back, 10 bases at V and 3 bases at J, with 21 bases in the middle. Germline V gene sequence: CDR1 MNHEY, CDR2 SMNVEV (reference sequence). CDR3 sequence reads: CANPDKGIPHTEAFF. In DNA form, the CDR3 reads TGTGCCAACCCGGACAAGGGGATCCCCCACACTGAAGCTTTCTTT.

This clonotype was observed many times. The chain combines TRBV4-2 with TRBJ2-1; 7 bases match TRBD2. Germline V CDR1 and CDR2: LGHNA, YNFKEQ. The CDR3 loop spans 17 amino acids. Germline trimming cut 4 bases from V and 5 bases from J; bases unmatched to any gene: 14. The CDR3 DNA is TGTGCCAGCAGCCGAACTGAGGGAGGCGGGAGAGACAATGAGCAGTTCTTC. The encoded protein is CASSRTEGGGRDNEQFF.

The chain employs TRBV29-1 and TRBJ1-2; TRBD1 might be the D (6 bases). In germline, CDR1 is SQVTM, CDR2 ANQGSEA. With 6 bases removed from V and 12 bases from J, the gap between germline ends came to 17 bases. This CDR3 has 11 residues. The CDR3: CSVGVTGSDTF. For the CDR3, the DNA is TGCAGCGTGGGGGTGACAGGCTCCGACACCTTC. Full variable domain (remainder filled in from reference TRBV29-1 and TRBJ1-2): SAVISQKPSRDICQRGTSLTIQCQVDSQVTMMFWYRQQPGQSLTLIATANQGSEATYESGFVIDKFPISRPNLTFSTLTVSNMSPEDSSIYLCSVGVTGSDTFGSGTRLTVV.

This clonotype came up many times. The genes are TRBV19 and TRBJ1-5; D is perhaps TRBD1 (5 bases). The V and J ends lost 4 bases and 2 bases respectively, with 12 bases between them. Germline CDR1 and CDR2: LNHDA and SQIVND (reference sequence). This CDR3 spans 15 amino acids. The DNA of the CDR3 is TGTGCCAGTAGTAACGAGGGCAGGGGCAATCAGCCCCAGCATTTT. It translates to CASSNEGRGNQPQHF.

The chain joins TRBV7-8 to TRBJ2-7; D call uncertain. Trimming cost V 1 base and J 2 bases, with 9 bases left between them. The length of the CDR3 is 14 residues. Germline CDR1 SGHVS, CDR2 FQNEAQ. In DNA, the CDR3 is TGTGCCAGCAGCTTAGGGCCTCAAGCCTACGAGCAGTACTTC. Residues: CASSLGPQAYEQYF.

This clonotype has a count of ten or more. The V call is TRBV5-1, the J call TRBJ1-2; 8 bases align to TRBD1. This CDR3 has 13 amino acids. The germline V gene has CDR1 SGHRS and CDR2 YFSETQ. J was trimmed by 4 bases and V by 4 bases; bases with no gene match: 3. As DNA, the CDR3 is TGCGCCAGCAGCCCAACAGGGGGCTATGGCTACACCTTC. Residues: CASSPTGGYGYTF.

This clonotype was observed at least ten times. The chain carries TRBV30 and TRBJ1-5, with unresolved D. Trimming took off 0 bases at V and 1 base at J, with 4 bases between the two ends. Germline V gene lookup returns CDR1 GTSNPN and CDR2 SVGIG (reference sequence). The CDR3 is 13 amino acids. CDR3 nucleotide sequence: TGTGCCTGGAGTGTAGACAGCAATCAGCCCCAGCATTTT. As protein: CAWSVDSNQPQHF.

This clonotype was detected many times. This chain joins TRBV15 and TRBJ2-2; 9 bases are a match to TRBD2. Germline trimming cut 5 bases from V and 5 bases from J; bases unmatched to any gene: 6. CDR1 is LNHNV and CDR2 is YYDKDF in the germline V gene (reference sequence). This CDR3 is built from 15 residues. The CDR3 spells CATSGGRARTGELFF. CDR3 bases: TGTGCCACCAGCGGCGGGAGGGCAAGAACCGGGGAGCTGTTTTTT.

The gene calls are TRBV3-1 and TRBJ2-3, with D tentatively TRBD1 or TRBD2 (5 bases each). This CDR3 is 16 amino acids long. Germline CDR1 is LGHDT and CDR2 is YNNKEL (reference sequence). Between the trimmed V and J ends, which lost 2 bases and 1 base, there was a span of 13 bases. The CDR3: CASSQPGPGRTDTQYF. The CDR3 DNA is TGTGCCAGCAGCCAACCGGGGCCGGGGCGCACAGATACGCAGTATTTT.

The table lists this clonotype with a few counts. This chain links TRBV24-1 with TRBJ2-5; weak D call: TRBD2 (6 bases). The CDR3 length is 15 residues. In germline, CDR1 is KGHDR, CDR2 SFDVKD. V was shortened by 0 bases and J by 3 bases, with 10 bases between the two germline ends. The CDR3 loop reads CATSDLGASEETQYF. The CDR3 DNA follows: TGTGCCACCAGTGATTTGGGGGCTAGCGAAGAGACCCAGTACTTC.

The sample holds many counts of this clonotype. This rearrangement joins TRBV29-1 to TRBJ2-3, with 7 bases that match TRBD1. This CDR3 spans 13 amino acids. Trimming removed 5 bases from V and 3 bases from J; junction bases left unmatched: 5. Germline V CDR1 and CDR2: SQVTM, ANQGSEA. The CDR3 is CSVNRDSTDTQYF. The DNA of the CDR3 is TGCAGCGTTAACCGGGACAGTACAGATACGCAGTATTTT.

The chain's CDR3 is CASSVGRVGDYGYTF. Here the CDR3 DNA reads TGTGCCAGCAGCGTAGGGAGGGTCGGAGACTATGGCTACACCTTC. The chain links TRBV9 to TRBJ1-2; unclear D gene. V was pared by 0 bases and J by 3 bases, with 12 bases between. The CDR3 has 15 residues. Germline CDR1 is SGDLS and CDR2 is YYNGEE.

This clonotype was picked up many times. This chain connects TRBV5-1 to TRBJ1-1; no clear D. The CDR3 loop spans 14 amino acids. CDR1 and CDR2 from the germline V gene are SGHRS and YFSETQ. The V and J ends lost 4 bases and 3 bases respectively, with 13 bases between them. The DNA of the CDR3 is TGCGCCAGCAGCACCGCCCCCTGGGACACTGAAGCTTTCTTT. This gives the protein CASSTAPWDTEAFF. Full variable domain (missing parts from reference TRBV5-1 and TRBJ1-1): KAGVTQTPRYLIKTRGQQVTLSCSPISGHRSVSWYQQTPGQGLQFLFEYFSETQRNKGNFPGRFSGRQFSNSRSEMNVSTLELGDSALYLCASSTAPWDTEAFFGQGTRLTVV.

This clonotype was picked up a small number of times. The V gene is TRBV5-1, the J gene TRBJ1-2; maybe TRBD1 (6 bases). Germline values: CDR1 SGHRS, CDR2 YFSETQ. The CDR3 has 14 amino acids. With 5 bases removed from V and 3 bases from J, the gap between germline ends came to 14 bases. The CDR3 nucleotides read TGCGCCAGCAGGGATCTTTCAGGGGACTATGGCTACACCTTC. Protein sequence: CASRDLSGDYGYTF.

The chain links TRBV29-1 to TRBJ2-3; D is ambiguous. V was cut by 3 bases and J by 4 bases, with 11 bases left in between. CDR1 and CDR2 from the germline V gene are SQVTM and ANQGSEA. CDR3 length: 13 residues. The CDR3: CSVELPAPDTQYF. CDR3 sequence (DNA): TGCAGCGTTGAGCTCCCTGCCCCAGATACGCAGTATTTT.

V is TRBV6-5 and J is TRBJ2-7; possible D gene TRBD2, 6 bases. The CDR3 is 16 residues long. The germline V and J ends were trimmed by 3 bases and 0 bases, with 15 bases remaining between them. Germline values: CDR1 MNHEY, CDR2 SVGAGI. CDR3 region: CASSYYPATSSYEQYF. CDR3 DNA sequence: TGTGCCAGCAGTTATTACCCCGCGACTAGCTCCTACGAGCAGTACTTC.